This T cell receptor (beta chain) stems from a study of a mutant IDH1 vaccine in newly diagnosed glioma. In the study overall: With temozolomide cycles, or 4-6 weeks after radiotherapy alone, vaccination was started. Most patients had received both radiotherapy and temozolomide, the prior options being radiotherapy, temozolomide, or both.

Sequencing was performed with immunoSEQ multiplex PCR; in TCRdb, only in-frame clones are kept and a portion is missing. Here the sample spans 9,000 to 13,000 clones, about 91% being singletons. On this clone itself: The antigen is not known.

The time point denotes: week 23, last vaccination. Each vaccine dose was 300 ug of mutant IDH1 20-mer peptide, with topical imiquimod. CDR3 length equals 14 residues. The V gene lost 1 base and the J gene lost 1 base, with 8 bases spanning the gap. Germline V gene data show CDR1 as MNHNS and CDR2 as SASEGT. The genes are TRBV6-1 and TRBJ2-7; D remains unclear. This receptor was taken from a woman aged 40-49 years with glioma. Some clones in this sample may be carry-over from other donors' samples. Sequenced material: PBMCs, taken from a glioma patient whose treatment included an IDH1 peptide vaccine. DNA for the CDR3: TGTGCCAGCAGTGAAGGCCCGTCTTCCTACGAGCAGTACTTC. This encodes CASSEGPSSYEQYF.